These 17 T cell receptor beta chains were all obtained from the same sample, sequenced in a study of shared clonotypes between healthy human individuals. The naive CD8 fraction comprised CD45RO-negative cells positively selected for CCR7 and excluded terminally differentiated effector memory CD45RA+ cells. Profiled with immunoSEQ multiplex PCR; TCRdb holds only in-frame clones, not every one. The table lists under 1 million clones, nearly 95% of them singletons. Source material: naive CD8+ T cells sorted from blood. The receptors come from a man younger than 45 in good health.

The chain joins TRBV11-2 to TRBJ2-7; 9 nucleotides agree with TRBD2. The ends lost 4 bases at V and 0 bases at J; junction bases unmatched: 4. Germline-derived CDR1 and CDR2 are SGHAT and FQNNGV. CDR3 length equals 15 residues. DNA for the CDR3: TGTGCCAGCAGCTCCGGGACTAGCTACTCCTACGAGCAGTACTTC. It encodes CASSSGTSYSYEQYF.

The J gene is TRBJ2-1, the V gene TRBV7-8; D possibly matches TRBD1 or TRBD2 (5 bases each). V lost 4 bases and J lost 6, with 16 bases in between. There are 15 residues in the CDR3. From germline, CDR1 is SGHVS and CDR2 FQNEAQ. Here the CDR3 DNA reads TGTGCCAGCAGCTCTAGACTAAGGGGAGCCAATGAGCAGTTCTTC. Amino acids: CASSSRLRGANEQFF.

This chain uses TRBV7-9 with TRBJ1-2; the D gene is possibly TRBD1 (6 bases). The V gene lost 1 base and the J gene lost 12 bases, with 18 bases spanning the gap. This CDR3 spans 14 amino acids. The V gene's germline CDR1 is SEHNR and CDR2 FQNEAQ (reference sequence). CDR3 in amino acids: CASSLEAAGDANTF. CDR3 in DNA: TGTGCCAGCAGCTTAGAAGCGGCAGGGGATGCCAACACCTTC.

Only a few counts were recorded for this clone. The gene calls are TRBV27 and TRBJ2-2, with TRBD2 as a possible D gene (6 bases). Germline CDR1 and CDR2: MNHEY and SMNVEV (reference sequence). The CDR3 has 15 amino acids. V lost 8 bases and J lost 2, with 15 bases in between. The CDR3 nucleotides read TGTGCCAGCGCGAGGGGCGGGGCAAACACCGGGGAGCTGTTTTTT. Translated: CASARGGANTGELFF.

Note on this clone: Its ends do not fully match the called genes, so a read error is possible. Other DNA sequences in this specimen translate into the identical CDR3. The chain joins TRBV7-6 to TRBJ2-3; 9 bases are shared with TRBD2. Germline V gene data show CDR1 as SGHVS and CDR2 as FNYEAQ. CDR3 length equals 14 residues. CDR3 residues: CASSLAGSTDTQYF. The CDR3 coding sequence is TGTGCCAGCAGCCTAGCGGGAAGCACAGATACGCAGTATTTT.

This chain uses TRBV5-1 with TRBJ2-2; no clear D gene. Germline V gene lookup returns CDR1 SGHRS and CDR2 YFSETQ. This CDR3 has 15 residues. V lost 4 bases and J lost 3, with 13 bases in between. CDR3: CASSGKTPYTGELFF. CDR3 nucleotides: TGCGCCAGCAGCGGAAAGACTCCCTACACCGGGGAGCTGTTTTTT.

The chain links TRBV25-1 to TRBJ2-7; the match to TRBD2 covers 7 bases. V shed 3 bases, J shed 6 bases, and the junction held 8 bases outside the gene matches. This CDR3 comprises 14 residues. Germline V gives CDR1 MGHDK, CDR2 SYGVNS. For the CDR3, the DNA is TGTGCCAGCAGTGACCTACCCGGGGGGACCGAGCAGTACTTC. Translated, it gives CASSDLPGGTEQYF.

The rearrangement joins TRBV14 to TRBJ2-7; the D is unclear. Per germline, CDR1 SGHDN and CDR2 FVKESK. The CDR3 runs 12 residues. The ends were cut back, 5 bases at V and 5 bases at J, with 10 bases in the middle. The CDR3 protein is CASSKRYDEQYF. CDR3 bases: TGTGCCAGCAGCAAAAGGTACGACGAGCAGTACTTC.

This clone was recorded only once. The chain combines TRBV2 with TRBJ2-3, with 8 bases lining up with TRBD1. Germline V gene sequence: CDR1 SNHLY, CDR2 FYNNEI. There are 15 residues in the CDR3. V lost 5 bases and J lost 0; bases outside the gene matches: 4. The CDR3 DNA reads as TGTGCCAGCAGTCGACAGGGGATCAGCACAGATACGCAGTATTTT. This codes for CASSRQGISTDTQYF.

V gene TRBV19 combines with J gene TRBJ1-4; D remains ambiguous. The CDR3 sequence is 14 residues long. The germline gives CDR1 LNHDA, CDR2 SQIVND (reference sequence). V lost 7 bases to trimming and J lost 8 bases, with 17 bases between them. Here the CDR3 reads CASTHVGLGEKLFF. DNA of the CDR3: TGTGCCAGTACCCATGTAGGGTTGGGCGAAAAACTGTTTTTT. Together with reference TRBV19 and TRBJ1-4, the CDR3 gives the full variable domain: DGGITQSPKYLFRKEGQNVTLSCEQNLNHDAMYWYRQDPGQGLRLIYYSQIVNDFQKGDIAEGYSVSREKKESFPLTVTSAQKNPTAFYLCASTHVGLGEKLFFGSGTQLSVL.

The chain recombines TRBV27 with TRBJ1-4; TRBD1 is a possible D gene (5 bases). Trimming removed 5 bases from V and 2 bases from J, with 18 bases in between. The CDR3 totals 17 residues. CDR1 and CDR2 from the germline V gene are MNHEY and SMNVEV (reference sequence). CDR3 DNA sequence: TGTGCCAGCAGTCATTCAACCCCACAGGCCACTAATGAAAAACTGTTTTTT. This translates into CASSHSTPQATNEKLFF. Full variable domain (remainder filled in from reference TRBV27 and TRBJ1-4): EAQVTQNPRYLITVTGKKLTVTCSQNMNHEYMSWYRQDPGLGLRQIYYSMNVEVTDKGDVPEGYKVSRKEKRNFPLILESPSPNQTSLYFCASSHSTPQATNEKLFFGSGTQLSVL.

The J gene is TRBJ2-3, the V gene TRBV4-3; D perhaps matches TRBD2 (5 bases). This CDR3 is built from 16 residues. Germline V gives CDR1 LGHNA, CDR2 YSLEER. V was shortened by 0 bases and J by 4 bases, with 14 bases between the two germline ends. CDR3 loop: CASSQDGLWESDTQYF. In DNA form, the CDR3 reads TGCGCCAGCAGCCAAGATGGATTGTGGGAGTCAGATACGCAGTATTTT.

This clone was picked up one time. This chain uses TRBV5-5 with TRBJ2-7; TRBD1 or TRBD2 may be the D gene (5 bases each). The CDR3 contains 14 residues. CDR1 is SGHKS, CDR2 YYEKEE, per germline (reference sequence). Trimming removed 0 bases from V and 3 bases from J, with 10 bases in between. CDR3 in amino acids: CASSLGGYYYEQYF. In DNA, the CDR3 is TGTGCCAGCAGCTTGGGGGGGTACTACTACGAGCAGTACTTC.

The chain links TRBV7-9 to TRBJ1-1; the D gene is possibly TRBD1 (5 bases). Germline CDR1 is SEHNR and CDR2 is FQNEAQ (reference sequence). Trimming cost V 5 bases and J 7 bases, with 11 bases left between them. The CDR3 has 12 residues. The CDR3 reads CASSRDSHEAFF. The CDR3 nucleotides are TGTGCCAGCAGCCGGGACTCTCATGAAGCTTTCTTT.

The chain couples TRBV6-6 to TRBJ2-4; 11 nucleotides agree with TRBD1. V was pared by 2 bases and J by 8 bases, with 2 bases of the junction left unmatched. The CDR3 contains 14 residues. CDR1 is MNHNY, CDR2 SVGAGI, per germline (reference sequence). Written as DNA, the CDR3 is TGTGCCAGCAGTTACGGGACAGGGGGGGACATTCAGTACTTC. Protein: CASSYGTGGDIQYF.

V and J are TRBV5-1 and TRBJ2-7, with 8 bases fitting TRBD1. The CDR3 totals 16 residues. V shed 0 bases and J 2 bases; nucleotides not matched to a gene: 7. The germline V gene encodes CDR1 SGHRS and CDR2 YFSETQ. The DNA of the CDR3 is TGCGCCAGCAGCTTGGTAGGTACAGGGGGAGCCTACGAGCAGTACTTC. Translation gives CASSLVGTGGAYEQYF.

This chain links TRBV15 with TRBJ2-7; 9 bases agree with TRBD2. V dropped 1 base and J dropped 5; count of bases not matched to a gene: 9. Germline CDR1 and CDR2: LNHNV and YYDKDF (reference sequence). The CDR3 has 16 amino acids. For the CDR3, the DNA is TGTGCCACCAGCAGAGGAACCGTGCGGGAGGGGGACGAGCAGTACTTC. It encodes CATSRGTVREGDEQYF.